This is a list of T cell receptor beta chains from one sample in a study of neoadjuvant nivolumab and ipilimumab in lung cancer. Here immunoSEQ multiplex PCR was the method, and the copy in TCRdb shows in-frame clones only, minus some. The sample records roughly 13,000 clones, more than 90% being singletons. The starting material was peripheral blood, obtained after neoadjuvant nivolumab, alone or with ipilimumab, at or shortly before surgery. The receptor set was obtained from an adult with non-small cell lung cancer. Each CDR3 is given with its conserved first and last residue. D genes are given only for firm matches. Only some rows state a clone size, as once, few, many or a class for expanded clones.

v_gene	d_gene	abundance	j_gene	CDR3aa	CDR3nt
TRBV30	NA	NA	TRBJ2-2	CAWSATGELFF	TGTGCCTGGAGCGCCACCGGGGAGCTGTTTTTT
TRBV7-9	NA	NA	TRBJ1-1	CASSLGSSNTEAFF	TGTGCCAGCAGCCTAGGGTCATCGAACACTGAAGCTTTCTTT
TRBV11-2	TRBD2	NA	TRBJ2-1	CASPGTSGSSNEQFF	TGTGCCAGCCCCGGGACTAGCGGGAGTAGCAATGAGCAGTTCTTC
TRBV6-1	NA	NA	TRBJ2-6	CASSESSGANVLTF	TGTGCCAGCAGTGAGAGTTCTGGGGCCAACGTCCTGACTTTC
TRBV4-1	TRBD1	NA	TRBJ2-3	CASSSDRGRGDTQYF	TGCGCCAGCAGCTCCGACAGGGGGCGCGGAGATACGCAGTATTTT
TRBV27	TRBD1	once	TRBJ1-1	CASSFQQGAAFF	TGTGCCAGCAGTTTTCAACAGGGGGCGGCTTTCTTT
TRBV19	NA	NA	TRBJ1-2	CASSIGGQVRYGYTF	TGTGCCAGTAGTATTGGGGGGCAAGTTCGCTATGGCTACACCTTC
TRBV30	TRBD2	NA	TRBJ2-7	CAWTGTSGEQYF	TGTGCCTGGACCGGGACTAGCGGGGAGCAGTACTTC
TRBV6-5	NA	NA	TRBJ1-2	CASSLDSYYGYTF	TGTGCCAGCAGTTTGGACAGCTACTATGGCTACACCTTC
TRBV10-1	TRBD2	NA	TRBJ2-2	CASSDSKLAGCPWNTGELFF	TGCGCCAGCAGCGATTCTAAACTAGCGGGGTGCCCGTGGAACACCGGGGAGCTGTTTTTT
TRBV4-3	NA	NA	TRBJ2-7	CASSRGTSYEQYF	TGCGCCAGCAGCAGGGGTACCTCCTACGAGCAGTACTTC
TRBV6-4	NA	NA	TRBJ1-2	CASSDSNGYGYTF	TGTGCCAGCAGTGACTCGAACGGCTATGGCTACACCTTC
TRBV10-2	NA	NA	TRBJ2-7	CASSEGRDYEQYF	TGCGCCAGCAGTGAGGGGAGAGACTACGAGCAGTACTTC
TRBV7-9	NA	NA	TRBJ2-5	CASSPDKQETQYF	TGTGCCAGCAGCCCGGACAAGCAAGAGACCCAGTACTTC
TRBV19	TRBD1	NA	TRBJ1-5	CASESGQGGNQPQHF	TGTGCCAGCGAATCCGGACAGGGCGGCAATCAGCCCCAGCATTTT
TRBV2	NA	NA	TRBJ2-2	CASSENETPTGELFF	TGTGCCAGCAGTGAAAATGAGACACCGACCGGGGAGCTGTTTTTT
TRBV19	NA	NA	TRBJ2-2	CASQTRGVSRPGELFF	TGTGCCAGTCAAACTCGGGGAGTTAGTCGTCCCGGGGAGCTGTTTTTT
TRBV5-1	TRBD2	NA	TRBJ2-7	CASSLGTRGYEQYF	TGCGCCAGCAGCTTGGGGACTAGGGGCTACGAGCAGTACTTC
TRBV29-1	TRBD2	NA	TRBJ2-1	CSVVSGSSLEQFF	TGCAGCGTTGTAAGCGGGAGCTCCCTTGAGCAGTTCTTC
TRBV6-8	TRBD2	NA	TRBJ2-3	CASSYTGTSGRGSDTQYF	TGTGCCAGCAGTTACACCGGGACTAGCGGGAGAGGATCAGATACGCAGTATTTT
TRBV6-5	NA	NA	TRBJ2-6	CASSYTLGANVLTF	TGTGCCAGCAGTTATACCCTCGGGGCCAACGTCCTGACTTTC
TRBV29-1	NA	NA	TRBJ2-1	CSAPPSAGSYNEQFF	TGCAGCGCTCCCCCCTCGGCGGGATCCTACAATGAGCAGTTCTTC
TRBV5-4	TRBD1	NA	TRBJ1-1	CASSSKMTGLGEAFF	TGTGCCAGCAGCTCAAAAATGACAGGGCTCGGTGAAGCTTTCTTT
TRBV4-1	NA	NA	TRBJ2-4	CASSQVLGGVLAKNIQYF	TGCGCCAGCAGCCAAGTATTAGGCGGCGTTTTAGCCAAAAACATTCAGTACTTC
TRBV6-5	TRBD1	NA	TRBJ2-7	CASRRQGASYEQYF	TGTGCCAGCAGGAGACAGGGGGCTTCTTACGAGCAGTACTTC
TRBV27	TRBD2	NA	TRBJ2-1	CASKLAGALEEQFF	TGTGCCAGCAAACTAGCGGGGGCGCTGGAGGAGCAGTTCTTC
TRBV19	NA	NA	TRBJ2-1	CASSKNRARSSYNEQFF	TGTGCCAGTAGTAAAAACAGGGCCCGGAGCTCCTACAATGAGCAGTTCTTC
TRBV20-1	NA	NA	TRBJ2-7	CSARGGLEQYF	TGCAGTGCTAGAGGAGGTCTCGAGCAGTACTTC
TRBV25-1	TRBD1	NA	TRBJ1-4	CASSARDSRGEKLFF	TGTGCCAGCAGTGCAAGGGACAGTCGAGGTGAAAAACTGTTTTTT
TRBV5-1	NA	NA	TRBJ1-4	CASSLQSAVGEKLFF	TGCGCCAGCAGCTTGCAGTCGGCAGTTGGAGAAAAACTGTTTTTT
TRBV30	TRBD2	NA	TRBJ2-1	CAWKGLAGVREQFF	TGTGCCTGGAAAGGACTAGCGGGAGTACGTGAGCAGTTCTTC
TRBV4-1	TRBD1	NA	TRBJ1-2	CASSQEGRGLYGYTF	TGCGCCAGCAGCCAAGAGGGCAGGGGGCTATATGGCTACACCTTC
TRBV7-9	NA	NA	TRBJ1-3	CASSLIDVGNTIYF	TGTGCCAGCAGCTTAATCGACGTTGGAAACACCATATATTTT
TRBV11-2	NA	NA	TRBJ2-6	CASSSGPWALSGANVLTF	TGTGCCAGCAGCTCGGGCCCCTGGGCCCTCTCTGGGGCCAACGTCCTGACTTTC
TRBV5-6	TRBD2	NA	TRBJ2-7	CASSLGVSGRGHSSYEQYF	TGTGCCAGCAGCTTGGGGGTTAGCGGGAGAGGGCACAGCTCCTACGAGCAGTACTTC
TRBV6-5	NA	few	TRBJ2-7	CASGQGSYEQYF	TGTGCCAGCGGCCAGGGCTCCTACGAGCAGTACTTC
TRBV5-4	NA	NA	TRBJ2-3	CASSSGSEGADTQYF	TGTGCCAGCAGCTCGGGGAGCGAGGGCGCAGATACGCAGTATTTT
TRBV9	TRBD2	NA	TRBJ2-7	CASSPRGGTTNYEQYF	TGTGCCAGCAGCCCCCGTGGGGGGACTACTAACTACGAGCAGTACTTC
TRBV11-1	NA	NA	TRBJ2-2	CASSGQDSTGELFF	TGTGCCAGCAGCGGGCAGGACTCTACCGGGGAGCTGTTTTTT
TRBV2	TRBD2	NA	TRBJ2-2	CASSVLVGWEGGELFF	TGTGCCAGCAGTGTCCTTGTCGGTTGGGAGGGCGGGGAGCTGTTTTTT
TRBV5-1	NA	NA	TRBJ2-2	CASSTRAGLGLPGELFF	TGCGCCAGCAGCACAAGGGCTGGACTCGGACTTCCCGGGGAGCTGTTTTTT
TRBV28	NA	once	TRBJ1-5	CASSAGHSNQPQHF	TGTGCCAGCAGCGCGGGACATAGCAATCAGCCCCAGCATTTT
TRBV27	NA	NA	TRBJ1-1	CASSFGGARAEAFF	TGTGCCAGCAGTTTTGGGGGGGCAAGGGCTGAAGCTTTCTTT
TRBV7-2	NA	NA	TRBJ1-2	CASSLVGNSATVYGYTF	TGTGCCAGCAGCTTAGTCGGCAATAGTGCGACCGTCTATGGCTACACCTTC
TRBV28	TRBD2	NA	TRBJ2-1	CASSPTSGYLNEQFF	TGTGCCAGCAGTCCGACTAGCGGATACCTCAATGAGCAGTTCTTC
TRBV30	NA	once	TRBJ1-3	CAWSKVDTIYF	TGTGCCTGGAGTAAAGTCGACACCATATATTTT
TRBV27	TRBD2	NA	TRBJ2-7	CASSLGPSGRYEQYF	TGTGCCAGCAGTTTAGGGCCTAGCGGGAGATACGAGCAGTACTTC
TRBV13	NA	NA	TRBJ2-7	CASSINTGYGEQYF	TGTGCCAGCAGCATCAACACAGGATACGGCGAGCAGTACTTC
TRBV30	NA	NA	TRBJ1-4	CAWSVPPGAVNEKLFF	TGTGCCTGGAGTGTACCACCCGGGGCAGTTAATGAAAAACTGTTTTTT
TRBV5-6	NA	NA	TRBJ1-2	CASSFDSELGYTF	TGTGCCAGCAGCTTTGACTCCGAACTAGGCTACACCTTC
TRBV6-5	TRBD1	NA	TRBJ1-1	CASSFTRTGSAEAFF	TGTGCCAGCAGCTTTACCAGGACAGGGTCCGCTGAAGCTTTCTTT